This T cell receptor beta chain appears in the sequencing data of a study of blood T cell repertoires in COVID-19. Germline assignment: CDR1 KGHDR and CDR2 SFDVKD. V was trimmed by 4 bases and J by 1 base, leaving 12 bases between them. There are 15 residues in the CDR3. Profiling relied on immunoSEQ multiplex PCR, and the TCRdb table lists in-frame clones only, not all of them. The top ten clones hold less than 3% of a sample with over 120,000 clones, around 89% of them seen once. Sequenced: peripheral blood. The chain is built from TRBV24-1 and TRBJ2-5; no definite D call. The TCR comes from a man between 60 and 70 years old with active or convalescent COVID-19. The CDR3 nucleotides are TGTGCCACCAGTGACACGACTGACGCCCAAGAGACCCAGTACTTC. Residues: CATSDTTDAQETQYF.